These 17 T cell receptor beta chains originate from one sample sequenced in a study of shared clonotypes between healthy human individuals. Clones were read by immunoSEQ multiplex PCR, and TCRdb kept only the in-frame ones, dropping some. The data contain under 650,000 clones, 90% to 96% of them singletons. The sample taken for sequencing was naive CD4+ T cells sorted from blood. The subset was: CD45RA+ positively selected. Source of these receptors: a woman aged 30 to 39 in good health.

The chain employs TRBV19 and TRBJ1-4; 9 bases are a match to TRBD1. Germline V gene data show CDR1 as LNHDA and CDR2 as SQIVND (reference sequence). This CDR3 is built from 16 residues. Trimming cost V 6 bases and J 8 bases; bases outside gene matches: 13. CDR3 residues: CASSDTGTGRREKLFF. CDR3 sequence (DNA): TGTGCCAGTAGCGACACCGGGACAGGGAGGAGAGAAAAACTGTTTTTT.

This chain connects TRBV11-1 to TRBJ1-1, with D tentatively TRBD1 (5 bases). Looked up from germline, CDR1 is SGHAT and CDR2 is FQDESV (reference sequence). The V gene lost 5 bases and the J gene lost 2 bases, with 15 bases spanning the gap. CDR3 length: 15 residues. CDR3 in amino acids: CASSPPWGPNTEAFF. CDR3 coding DNA: TGTGCCAGCAGCCCACCCTGGGGCCCCAACACTGAAGCTTTCTTT.

The genes are TRBV5-1 and TRBJ2-1; TRBD2 matches at 14 bases. V dropped 1 base and J dropped 6; count of bases not matched to a gene: 12. This CDR3 region has 19 residues. Germline-derived CDR1 and CDR2 are SGHRS and YFSETQ. CDR3 loop: CASSLLATPGLAGVNEQFF. CDR3 DNA: TGCGCCAGCAGCTTGCTAGCAACACCGGGACTAGCGGGAGTCAATGAGCAGTTCTTC.

The gene calls are TRBV30 and TRBJ2-5; no clear D. CDR1 is GTSNPN, CDR2 SVGIG, per germline (reference sequence). The CDR3 has 12 residues. Between the trimmed V and J ends, which lost 3 bases and 6 bases, there was a span of 11 bases. Here the CDR3 DNA reads TGTGCCTGGAGGGATTATTGGCAGACCCAGTACTTC. Translated: CAWRDYWQTQYF. Based on the CDR3 plus reference TRBV30 and TRBJ2-5, the full variable domain is SQTIHQWPATLVQPVGSPLSLECTVEGTSNPNLYWYRQAAGRGLQLLFYSVGIGQISSEVPQNLSASRPQDRQFILSSKKLLLSDSGFYLCAWRDYWQTQYFGPGTRLLVL.

The count of this clone is one. This chain links TRBV5-1 with TRBJ1-2, with D possibly matching TRBD1 (5 bases). Trimming took off 6 bases at V and 8 bases at J, with 23 bases between the two ends. CDR3 length: 15 residues. The V gene's germline CDR1 is SGHRS and CDR2 YFSETQ. The CDR3 is CASTEQDHSPGGYTF. In DNA, the CDR3 is TGCGCCAGCACTGAACAGGACCACTCCCCCGGGGGCTACACCTTC.

This chain links TRBV7-8 with TRBJ2-7; the match to TRBD1 covers 9 bases. Looked up from germline, CDR1 is SGHVS and CDR2 is FQNEAQ. V lost 3 bases, J lost 5 bases, and 2 bases stayed unmatched. The CDR3 runs to 13 residues. CDR3 nucleotide sequence: TGTGCCAGCAGCTTGGACAGGGGTCACGAGCAGTACTTC. It translates to CASSLDRGHEQYF. Looking up the rest from reference TRBV7-8 and TRBJ2-7 gives the full variable domain: GAGVSQSPRYKVAKRGQDVALRCDPISGHVSLFWYQQALGQGPEFLTYFQNEAQLDKSGLPSDRFFAERPEGSVSTLKIQRTQQEDSAVYLCASSLDRGHEQYFGPGTRLTVT.

The rearrangement joins TRBV6-5 to TRBJ1-2; no reliable D call. Germline V lookup: CDR1 MNHEY, CDR2 SVGAGI. The CDR3 is 14 residues long. V lost 0 bases, J lost 0 bases, and 5 bases lay in between. The DNA of the CDR3 is TGTGCCAGCAGTTACTCGTCCACTAACTATGGCTACACCTTC. Its protein product is CASSYSSTNYGYTF.

This sequence joins TRBV6-5 and TRBJ2-1; D not certain. Trimming left V 6 bases short and J 9 bases short, with 6 bases between. The CDR3 is 10 amino acids. CDR1 is MNHEY, CDR2 SVGAGI, per germline. CDR3 residues: CASRPLEQFF. CDR3 DNA sequence: TGTGCCAGCAGACCCCTTGAGCAGTTCTTC.

J is TRBJ1-3 and V is TRBV5-5; TRBD1 agrees at 7 bases. Looked up from germline, CDR1 is SGHKS and CDR2 is YYEKEE (reference sequence). Germline trimming cut 5 bases from V and 0 bases from J; bases unmatched to any gene: 5. CDR3 length equals 15 residues. CDR3 residues: CASSRQGPSGNTIYF. The CDR3 bases are TGTGCCAGCAGTCGACAGGGCCCCTCTGGAAACACCATATATTTT.

V and J are TRBV2 and TRBJ2-2; no firm D call. Trimming stripped 6 bases from V and 6 bases from J, with 2 bases between. This CDR3 is 10 amino acids long. The germline V gene encodes CDR1 SNHLY and CDR2 FYNNEI. The CDR3 spells CASRSGELFF. Written as DNA, the CDR3 is TGTGCCAGCAGGTCCGGGGAGCTGTTTTTT.

The chain has TRBV6-5 and TRBJ2-6; TRBD1 agrees at 7 bases. Germline values: CDR1 MNHEY, CDR2 SVGAGI. This CDR3 comprises 14 residues. With 6 bases clipped from V and 2 bases from J, the junction kept 1 base outside the gene matches. The CDR3 nucleotides read TGTGCCAGCAGAACAGGGGCTGGGGCCAACGTCCTGACTTTC. The encoded protein is CASRTGAGANVLTF.

Of note for this clone: The junction and the germline gene differ at one end; a read error may be behind it. The V and J genes are TRBV19 and TRBJ1-4; D is unclear. The CDR3 is 13 residues long. Per germline, CDR1 LNHDA and CDR2 SQIVND (reference sequence). CDR3 sequence (DNA): TGTGCAAGTAAATGGGCAGATAATGAAAAACTGTTTTTT. Encoded protein: CASKWADNEKLFF.

This chain connects TRBV15 to TRBJ1-5; D perhaps matches TRBD1 (6 bases). The V gene's germline CDR1 is LNHNV and CDR2 YYDKDF (reference sequence). The CDR3 is 19 amino acids. Trimming took 1 base from V and 0 from J, leaving 19 bases between them. CDR3 coding DNA: TGTGCCACCAGCAGAGTTGGCGGCAGGGGATTCCTTAGCAATCAGCCCCAGCATTTT. This codes for CATSRVGGRGFLSNQPQHF.

The V gene is TRBV27, the J gene TRBJ2-5; 9 bases map to TRBD1. CDR1 MNHEY and CDR2 SMNVEV come from the germline V gene (reference sequence). J gave up 1 base and V 5 bases, and 8 bases lay outside the gene matches. This CDR3 has 16 amino acids. Here the CDR3 DNA reads TGTGCCAGCAGTCGACAGGGGGATTATGCCCAAGAGACCCAGTACTTC. Translated, it gives CASSRQGDYAQETQYF.

The rearrangement links TRBV5-1 to TRBJ1-2; weak D call: TRBD1 (6 bases). The CDR3 length is 13 residues. Germline CDR1 and CDR2: SGHRS and YFSETQ. Trimming removed 4 bases at V and 5 bases at J, with 12 bases between. This chain's CDR3 is CASSPDSQYGYTF. The CDR3 region has the DNA TGCGCCAGCAGCCCGGACAGTCAGTATGGCTACACCTTC.

CDR3 sequence: CASSFLVEFYEQFF. CDR3 nucleotide sequence: TGCGCCAGCAGCTTCCTCGTAGAATTCTATGAGCAGTTCTTC. This chain connects TRBV4-1 to TRBJ2-1; no clear D gene. The V gene lost 5 bases and the J gene lost 8 bases, with 16 bases spanning the gap. The CDR3 is 14 residues long. Germline loops: CDR1 MGHRA, CDR2 YSYEKL.

This chain uses TRBV7-4 with TRBJ2-1; D unresolved. This CDR3 contains 14 residues. Germline CDR1 and CDR2: SGHVT and SQSDAQ. Trimming removed 6 bases at V and 0 bases at J, with 9 bases between. The CDR3 reads CASSQQSSYNEQFF. In DNA, the CDR3 is TGTGCCAGCAGTCAGCAGAGCTCCTACAATGAGCAGTTCTTC.